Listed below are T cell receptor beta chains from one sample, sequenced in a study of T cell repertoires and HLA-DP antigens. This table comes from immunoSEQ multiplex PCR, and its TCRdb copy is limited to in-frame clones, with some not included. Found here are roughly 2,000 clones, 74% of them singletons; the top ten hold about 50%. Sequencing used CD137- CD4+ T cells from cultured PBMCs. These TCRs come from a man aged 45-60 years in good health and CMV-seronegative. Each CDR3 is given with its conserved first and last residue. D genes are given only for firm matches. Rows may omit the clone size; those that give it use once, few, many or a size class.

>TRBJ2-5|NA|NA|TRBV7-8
CASINARQVGRETQYF
TGTGCCAGCATCAACGCAAGACAAGTCGGGCGGGAGACCCAGTACTTC
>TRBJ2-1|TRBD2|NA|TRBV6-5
CASSGLAGYNEQFF
TGTGCCAGCAGTGGGCTAGCGGGCTACAATGAGCAGTTCTTC
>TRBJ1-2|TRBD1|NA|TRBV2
CASSVTGGSYGYTF
TGTGCCAGCAGTGTGACAGGGGGATCCTATGGCTACACCTTC
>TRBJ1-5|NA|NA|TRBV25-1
CASSDGGAWQPQHF
TGTGCCAGCAGTGACGGGGGCGCCTGGCAGCCCCAGCATTTT
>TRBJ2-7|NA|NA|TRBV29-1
CSVTPTGGLYEQYF
TGCAGCGTAACACCGACAGGAGGGCTCTACGAGCAGTACTTC
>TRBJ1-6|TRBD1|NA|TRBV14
CASSQVNLRQGISPLHF
TGTGCCAGCAGCCAAGTGAACTTACGACAGGGAATCTCACCCCTCCACTTT
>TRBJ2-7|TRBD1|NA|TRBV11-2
CASSIGQGSGYEQYF
TGTGCCAGCAGCATTGGACAGGGCTCCGGATACGAGCAGTACTTC
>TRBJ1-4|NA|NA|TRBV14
CASSQDKGRNEKLFF
TGTGCCAGCAGCCAAGATAAGGGGAGGAATGAAAAACTGTTTTTT
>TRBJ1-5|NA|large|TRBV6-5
CASSYSGNSNQPQHF
TGTGCCAGCAGTTACTCGGGTAATAGCAATCAGCCCCAGCATTTT
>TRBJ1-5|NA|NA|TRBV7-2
CASSLGTNQPQHF
TGTGCCAGCAGCTTGGGAACGAATCAGCCCCAGCATTTT
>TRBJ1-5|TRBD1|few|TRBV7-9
CASSFSRSGQGAHQPQHF
TGTGCCAGCAGCTTCTCGAGATCGGGACAGGGGGCACATCAGCCCCAGCATTTT
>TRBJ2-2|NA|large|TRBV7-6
CASSPGTAGELFF
TGTGCCAGCAGCCCTGGGACGGCCGGGGAGCTGTTTTTT
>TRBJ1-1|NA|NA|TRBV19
CASSDGQRLNTEAFF
TGTGCCAGTAGCGACGGACAGCGCTTGAACACTGAAGCTTTCTTT
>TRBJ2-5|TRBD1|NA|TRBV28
CASSFPGTGPETQYF
TGTGCCAGCAGTTTCCCCGGGACAGGGCCGGAGACCCAGTACTTC
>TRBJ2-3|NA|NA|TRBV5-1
CASSPDPSTDTQYF
TGCGCCAGCAGCCCGGACCCCAGCACAGATACGCAGTATTTT
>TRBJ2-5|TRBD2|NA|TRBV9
CASSVEVAGGQETQYF
TGTGCCAGCAGCGTAGAGGTAGCGGGGGGCCAGGAGACCCAGTACTTC
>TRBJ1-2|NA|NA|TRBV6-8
CASSAQGIGGYTF
TGTGCCAGCAGCGCACAAGGGATAGGGGGCTACACCTTC
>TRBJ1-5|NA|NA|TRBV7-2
CASSLKTGNQPQHF
TGTGCCAGCAGCTTAAAAACAGGCAATCAGCCCCAGCATTTT
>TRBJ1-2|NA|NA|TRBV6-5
CASSPGTGPYEGYTF
TGTGCCAGCAGCCCGGGGACCGGTCCGTATGAAGGCTACACCTTC
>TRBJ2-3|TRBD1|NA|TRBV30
CAWSRAQGASSTDTQYF
TGTGCCTGGAGTCGGGCACAGGGGGCTTCTAGCACAGATACGCAGTATTTT
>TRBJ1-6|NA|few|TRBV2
CASRETGQPNSPLHF
TGTGCCAGCAGGGAGACGGGGCAGCCCAATTCACCCCTCCACTTT
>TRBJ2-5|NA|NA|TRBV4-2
CASSSPPGETQYF
TGTGCCAGCAGCTCCCCCCCGGGGGAGACCCAGTACTTC
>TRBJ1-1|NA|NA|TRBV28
CASSGRSAEAFF
TGTGCCAGCAGCGGTCGGAGCGCTGAAGCTTTCTTT
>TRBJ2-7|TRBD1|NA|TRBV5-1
CASSYGQGAFYEQYF
TGCGCCAGCAGCTATGGACAGGGGGCTTTCTACGAGCAGTACTTC
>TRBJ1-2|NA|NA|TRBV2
CASRTGGGYTF
TGTGCCAGCAGAACCGGGGGTGGCTACACCTTC
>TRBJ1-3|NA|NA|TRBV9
CASSETPGPSGNTIYF
TGTGCCAGCAGCGAGACCCCAGGCCCCTCTGGAAACACCATATATTTT
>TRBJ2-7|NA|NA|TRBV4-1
CASSQDSPGNYEQYF
TGCGCCAGCAGCCAAGATTCCCCGGGGAACTACGAGCAGTACTTC
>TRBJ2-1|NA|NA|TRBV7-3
CASSLASEGWEQFF
TGTGCCAGCAGCTTGGCCTCGGAAGGATGGGAGCAGTTCTTC
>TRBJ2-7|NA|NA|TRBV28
CASSPGRGPPYEQYF
TGTGCCAGCAGTCCCGGGCGCGGCCCCCCCTACGAGCAGTACTTC
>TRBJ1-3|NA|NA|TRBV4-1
CASSQVGGSGNTIYF
TGCGCCAGCAGCCAAGTGGGAGGGTCTGGAAACACCATATATTTT
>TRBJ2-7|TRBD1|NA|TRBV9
CASSVGPGTGGSYEQYF
TGTGCCAGCAGCGTAGGACCGGGGACAGGGGGTTCCTACGAGCAGTACTTC
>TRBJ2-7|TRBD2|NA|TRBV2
CASSLAGEDEQYF
TGTGCCAGCAGTTTAGCGGGAGAGGACGAGCAGTACTTC
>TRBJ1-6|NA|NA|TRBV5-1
CASSLGINYNSPLHF
TGCGCCAGCAGCTTAGGGATTAACTATAATTCACCCCTCCACTTT
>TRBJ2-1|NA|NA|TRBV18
CASSPQSGETTEQFF
TGTGCCAGCTCACCCCAGAGCGGAGAAACAACTGAGCAGTTCTTC
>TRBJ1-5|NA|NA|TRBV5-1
CASSLGGNNQPQHF
TGCGCCAGCAGCTTGGGGGGCAACAATCAGCCCCAGCATTTT
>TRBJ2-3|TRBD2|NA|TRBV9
CASSPRLAGGVDTQYF
TGTGCCAGCAGCCCCCGACTAGCGGGGGGGGTAGATACGCAGTATTTT
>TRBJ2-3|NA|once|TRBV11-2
CASSFSAGSTDTQYF
TGTGCCAGCAGCTTTTCGGCGGGCAGCACAGATACGCAGTATTTT
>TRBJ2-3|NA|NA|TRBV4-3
CASSQGVAGSTDTQYF
TGCGCCAGCAGCCAAGGCGTGGCGGGTAGCACAGATACGCAGTATTTT
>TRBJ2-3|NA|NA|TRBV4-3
CASSQDTGIADTQYF
TGCGCCAGCAGCCAAGATACCGGCATCGCAGATACGCAGTATTTT
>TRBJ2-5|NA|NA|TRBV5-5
CASSWGMGPGETQYF
TGTGCCAGCAGCTGGGGCATGGGGCCAGGAGAGACCCAGTACTTC
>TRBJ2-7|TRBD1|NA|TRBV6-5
CASSYSITGVTYEQYF
TGTGCCAGCAGTTACTCGATTACAGGGGTAACCTACGAGCAGTACTTC
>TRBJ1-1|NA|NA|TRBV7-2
CASSLAGPGASTEAFF
TGTGCCAGCAGCTTAGCGGGGCCAGGGGCGAGCACTGAAGCTTTCTTT
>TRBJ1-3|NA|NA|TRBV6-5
CASSSPTGSSGNTIYF
TGTGCCAGCAGTTCCCCGACTGGGAGCTCTGGAAACACCATATATTTT
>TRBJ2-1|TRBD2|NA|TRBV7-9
CASSLEPLLAGVYNEQFF
TGTGCCAGCAGCTTAGAACCCCTCTTAGCGGGAGTCTACAATGAGCAGTTCTTC
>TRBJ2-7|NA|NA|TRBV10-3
CAISTPGRPFEQYF
TGTGCCATCAGTACGCCGGGACGGCCTTTCGAGCAGTACTTC
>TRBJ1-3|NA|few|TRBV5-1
CASSTGTISGNTIYF
TGCGCCAGCAGCACCGGGACCATCTCTGGAAACACCATATATTTT